The rows below give T cell receptor beta chains drawn from one sample of a study of shared clonotypes between healthy human individuals. Clones were read by immunoSEQ multiplex PCR, and TCRdb kept only the in-frame ones, dropping some. The profile covers 2.5 million or so clones, with around nine tenths appearing a single time and around 0.15% taken by the ten largest. Sequences were obtained from naive CD4+ T cells sorted from blood. These receptors were taken from a young man in good health. Both conserved end residues are part of each CDR3. Each record gives: V gene, J gene, clone size, D gene, CDR3 DNA, CDR3 protein. A D gene is named only where the DNA matches it firmly. Size is stated for part of the rows, as once, few or many counts, or as a class when the clone is expanded.

>TRBV6-5|TRBJ2-7|-|TRBD2
TGTGCCAGCAGTACCTGGGTAGCGGGAGACTACGAGCAGTACTTC
CASSTWVAGDYEQYF
>TRBV2|TRBJ2-7|-|-
TGTGCCAGCAGGTCCTACGAGCAGTACTTC
CASRSYEQYF
>TRBV2|TRBJ2-5|-|TRBD2
TGTGCCAGCAGGAACGGGGGGTACCAAGAGACCCAGTACTTC
CASRNGGYQETQYF
>TRBV2|TRBJ1-5|few|TRBD1
TGTGCCAGCAGACTACAGGGGGCTAGCAATCAGCCCCAGCATTTT
CASRLQGASNQPQHF
>TRBV7-8|TRBJ2-7|-|-
TGTGCCAGCAGCTTTACAGGGTACGAGCAGTACTTC
CASSFTGYEQYF
>TRBV18|TRBJ2-7|-|-
TGTGCCAGCTCACCACTTACGGACCAAGTAGAGCAGTACTTC
CASSPLTDQVEQYF
>TRBV14|TRBJ2-3|-|-
TGTGCCAGCAGAGACCTTTGGGCAGATACGCAGTATTTT
CASRDLWADTQYF
>TRBV19|TRBJ1-2|-|TRBD1
TGTGCCAGTAGGGATGGACAGGGTGGCTATGGCTACACCTTC
CASRDGQGGYGYTF
>TRBV5-1|TRBJ1-5|-|-
TGCGCCAGCAGCTTGGGTTCTGAGATTGGGCAGCCCCAGCATTTT
CASSLGSEIGQPQHF
>TRBV14|TRBJ2-3|-|-
TGTGCCAGCAGCCAAGTAGCGGACTATCTGGGCACAGATACGCAGTATTTT
CASSQVADYLGTDTQYF
>TRBV30|TRBJ2-5|-|-
TGTGCCTGGAGTCCAAGCAAGAAAGAGACCCAGTACTTC
CAWSPSKKETQYF
>TRBV4-3|TRBJ2-4|-|TRBD2
TGCGCCAGCAGCCAAGAATGGAGGGAGGGGATTCAGTACTTC
CASSQEWREGIQYF
>TRBV5-5|TRBJ1-2|-|TRBD1
TGTGCCAGCAGCCCGCAGACAGGGGTGGTTAACTATGGCTACACCTTC
CASSPQTGVVNYGYTF
>TRBV7-2|TRBJ1-3|-|-
TGTGCCAGCAGCTTACCAGGGAAGGCTGGAAACACCATATATTTT
CASSLPGKAGNTIYF
>TRBV7-9|TRBJ1-2|few|TRBD1
TGTGCCAGAATCGGGACAGGGGACTATGGCTACACCTTC
CARIGTGDYGYTF
>TRBV27|TRBJ2-3|-|TRBD2
TGTGCCAGCACCGAGTGGAAGGCGGGGGGGCGGGGTACGCAGTATTTT
CASTEWKAGGRGTQYF
>TRBV5-1|TRBJ1-3|-|TRBD1
TGCGCCAGCAGCTTGGAGGGGGCCCTCTCTGGAAACACCATATATTTT
CASSLEGALSGNTIYF